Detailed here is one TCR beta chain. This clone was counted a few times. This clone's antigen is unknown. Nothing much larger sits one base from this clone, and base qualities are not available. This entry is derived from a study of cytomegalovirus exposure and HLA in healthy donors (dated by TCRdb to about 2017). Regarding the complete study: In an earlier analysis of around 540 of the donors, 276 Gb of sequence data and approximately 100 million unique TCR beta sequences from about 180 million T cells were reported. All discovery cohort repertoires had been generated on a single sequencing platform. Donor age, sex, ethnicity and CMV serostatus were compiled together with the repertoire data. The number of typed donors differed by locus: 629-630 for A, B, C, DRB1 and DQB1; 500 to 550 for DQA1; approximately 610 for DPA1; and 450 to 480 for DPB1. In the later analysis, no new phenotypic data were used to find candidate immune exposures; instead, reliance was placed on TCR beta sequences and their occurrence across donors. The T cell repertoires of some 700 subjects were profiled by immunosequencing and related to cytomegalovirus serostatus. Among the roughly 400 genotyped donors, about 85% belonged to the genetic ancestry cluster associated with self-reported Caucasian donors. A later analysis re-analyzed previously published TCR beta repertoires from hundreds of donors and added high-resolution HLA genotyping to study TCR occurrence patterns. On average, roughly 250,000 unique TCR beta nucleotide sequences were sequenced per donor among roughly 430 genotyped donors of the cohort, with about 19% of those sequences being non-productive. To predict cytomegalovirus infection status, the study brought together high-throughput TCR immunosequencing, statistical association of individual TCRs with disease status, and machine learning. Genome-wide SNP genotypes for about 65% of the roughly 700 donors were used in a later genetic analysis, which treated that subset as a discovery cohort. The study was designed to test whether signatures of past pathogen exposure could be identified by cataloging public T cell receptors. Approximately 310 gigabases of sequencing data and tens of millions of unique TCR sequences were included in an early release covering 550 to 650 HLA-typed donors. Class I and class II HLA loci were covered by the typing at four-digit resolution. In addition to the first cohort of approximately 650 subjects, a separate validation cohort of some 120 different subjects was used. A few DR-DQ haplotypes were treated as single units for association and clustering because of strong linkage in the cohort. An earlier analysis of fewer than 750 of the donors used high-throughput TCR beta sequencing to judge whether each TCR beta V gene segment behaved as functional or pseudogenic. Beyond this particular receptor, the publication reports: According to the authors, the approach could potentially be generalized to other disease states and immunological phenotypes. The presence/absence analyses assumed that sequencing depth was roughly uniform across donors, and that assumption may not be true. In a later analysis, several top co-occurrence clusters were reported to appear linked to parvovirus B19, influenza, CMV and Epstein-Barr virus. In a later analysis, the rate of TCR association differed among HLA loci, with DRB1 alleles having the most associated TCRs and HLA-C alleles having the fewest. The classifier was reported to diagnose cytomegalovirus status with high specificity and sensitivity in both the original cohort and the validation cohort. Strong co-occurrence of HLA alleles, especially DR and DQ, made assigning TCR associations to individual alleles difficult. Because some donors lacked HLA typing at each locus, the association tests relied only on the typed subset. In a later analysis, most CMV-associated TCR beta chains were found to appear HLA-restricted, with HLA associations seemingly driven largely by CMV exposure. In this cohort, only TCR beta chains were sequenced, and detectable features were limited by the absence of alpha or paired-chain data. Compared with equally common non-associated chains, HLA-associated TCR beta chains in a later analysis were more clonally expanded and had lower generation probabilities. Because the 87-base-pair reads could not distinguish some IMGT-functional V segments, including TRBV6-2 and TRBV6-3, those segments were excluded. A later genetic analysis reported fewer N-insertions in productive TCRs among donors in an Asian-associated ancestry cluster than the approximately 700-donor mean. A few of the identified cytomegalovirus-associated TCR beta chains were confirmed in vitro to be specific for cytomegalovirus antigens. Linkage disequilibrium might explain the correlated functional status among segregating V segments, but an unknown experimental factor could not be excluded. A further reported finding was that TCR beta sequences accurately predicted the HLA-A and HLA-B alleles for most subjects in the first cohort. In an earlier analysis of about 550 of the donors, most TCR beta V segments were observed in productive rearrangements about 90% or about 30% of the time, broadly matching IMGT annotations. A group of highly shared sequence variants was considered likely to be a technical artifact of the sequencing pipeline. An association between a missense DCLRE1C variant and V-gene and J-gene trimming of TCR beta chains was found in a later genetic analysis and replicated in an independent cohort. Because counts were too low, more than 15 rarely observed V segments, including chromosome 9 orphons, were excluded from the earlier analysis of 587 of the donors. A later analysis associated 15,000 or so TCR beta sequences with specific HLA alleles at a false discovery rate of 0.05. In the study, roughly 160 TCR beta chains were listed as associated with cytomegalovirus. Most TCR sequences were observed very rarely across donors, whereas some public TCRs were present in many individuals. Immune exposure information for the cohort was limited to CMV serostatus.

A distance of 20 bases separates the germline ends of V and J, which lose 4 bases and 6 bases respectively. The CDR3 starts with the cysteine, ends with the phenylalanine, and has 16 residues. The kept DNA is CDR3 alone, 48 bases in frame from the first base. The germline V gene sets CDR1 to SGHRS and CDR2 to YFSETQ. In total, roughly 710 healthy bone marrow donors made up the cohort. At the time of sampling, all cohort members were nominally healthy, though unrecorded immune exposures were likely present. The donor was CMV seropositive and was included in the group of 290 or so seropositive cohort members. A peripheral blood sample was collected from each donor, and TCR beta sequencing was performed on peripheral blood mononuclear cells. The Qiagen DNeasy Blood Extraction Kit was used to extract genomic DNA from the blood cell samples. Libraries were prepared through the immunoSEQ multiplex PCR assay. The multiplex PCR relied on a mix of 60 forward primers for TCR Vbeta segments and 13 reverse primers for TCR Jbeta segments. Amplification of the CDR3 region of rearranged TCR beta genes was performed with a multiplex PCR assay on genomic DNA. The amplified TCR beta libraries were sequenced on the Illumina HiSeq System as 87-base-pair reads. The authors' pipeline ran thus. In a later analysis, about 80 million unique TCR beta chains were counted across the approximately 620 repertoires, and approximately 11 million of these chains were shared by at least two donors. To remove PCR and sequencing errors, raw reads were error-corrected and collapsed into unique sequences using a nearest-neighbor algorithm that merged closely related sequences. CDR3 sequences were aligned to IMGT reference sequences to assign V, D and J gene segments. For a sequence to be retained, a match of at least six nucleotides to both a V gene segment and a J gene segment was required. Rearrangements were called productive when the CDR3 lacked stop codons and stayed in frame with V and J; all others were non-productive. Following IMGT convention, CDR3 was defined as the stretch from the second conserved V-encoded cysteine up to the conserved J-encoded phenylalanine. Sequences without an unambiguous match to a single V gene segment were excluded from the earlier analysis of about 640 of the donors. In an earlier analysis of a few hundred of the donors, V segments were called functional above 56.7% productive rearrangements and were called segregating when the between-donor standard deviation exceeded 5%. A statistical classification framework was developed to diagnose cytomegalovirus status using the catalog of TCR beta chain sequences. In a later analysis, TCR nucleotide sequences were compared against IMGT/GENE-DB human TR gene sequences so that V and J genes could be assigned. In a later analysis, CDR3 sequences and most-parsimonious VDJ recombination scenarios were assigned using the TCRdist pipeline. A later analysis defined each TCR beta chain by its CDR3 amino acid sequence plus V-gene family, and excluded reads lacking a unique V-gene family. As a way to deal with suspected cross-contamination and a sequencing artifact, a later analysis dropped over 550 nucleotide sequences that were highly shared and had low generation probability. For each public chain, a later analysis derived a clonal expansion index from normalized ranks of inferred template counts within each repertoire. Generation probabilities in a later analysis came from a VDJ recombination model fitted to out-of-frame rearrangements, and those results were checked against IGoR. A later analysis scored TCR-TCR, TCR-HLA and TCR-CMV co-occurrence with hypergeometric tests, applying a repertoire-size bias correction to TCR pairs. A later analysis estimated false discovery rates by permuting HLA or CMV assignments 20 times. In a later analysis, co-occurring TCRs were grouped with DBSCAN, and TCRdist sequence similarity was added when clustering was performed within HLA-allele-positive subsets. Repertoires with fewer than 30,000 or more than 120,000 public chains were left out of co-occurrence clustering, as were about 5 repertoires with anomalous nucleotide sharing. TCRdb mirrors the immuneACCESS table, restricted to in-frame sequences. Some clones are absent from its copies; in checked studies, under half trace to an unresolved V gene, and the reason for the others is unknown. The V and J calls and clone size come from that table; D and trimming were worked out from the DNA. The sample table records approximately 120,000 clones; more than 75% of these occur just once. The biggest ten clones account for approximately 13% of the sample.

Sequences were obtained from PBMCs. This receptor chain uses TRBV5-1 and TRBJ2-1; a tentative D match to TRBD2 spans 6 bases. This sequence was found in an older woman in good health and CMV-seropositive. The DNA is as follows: TGCGCCAGCAGCACTTTTGCGGGGTCTCGGGGCAATGAGCAGTTCTTC. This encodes CASSTFAGSRGNEQFF.